These 32 T cell receptor beta chains originate from one sample sequenced in a study of T-cell reconstitution after alpha-beta-depleted transplantation in children. The library targeted TCRbeta and was prepared with unique molecular identifiers. Via MiXCR, TCRdb re-called the PCR reads, giving one row per CDR3 protein. The data show 250,000 to 400,000 distinct CDR3 sequences, 23% seen once. Sequenced material: PBMCs, mostly from graft donor cells, taken 180 days after TCRalphabeta/CD19-depleted stem cell transplant. Source of these receptors: a male patient younger than 18 who had a stem cell transplant for acute lymphoblastic leukemia, so the T cells may come from the graft donor.

The rearrangement links TRBV5-1 to TRBJ2-5; D gene uncertain. CDR1 is SGHRS and CDR2 is YFSETQ in the germline V gene. This CDR3 is 16 amino acids long. With 0 bases removed from V and 1 base from J, the gap between germline ends came to 13 bases. The DNA for the CDR3 is TGCGCCAGCAGCTTGGGCCGAGGATTACTCCAAGAGACCCAGTACTTC. This codes for CASSLGRGLLQETQYF.

This rearrangement joins TRBV20-1 to TRBJ2-2, with D possibly matching TRBD2 (6 bases). The CDR3 consists of 16 residues. Trimming left V 0 bases short and J 0 bases short, with 11 bases between. Germline values: CDR1 DFQATT, CDR2 SNEGSKA (reference sequence). The CDR3 sequence is CSARDSAGTNTGELFF. CDR3 in DNA: TGCAGTGCTAGAGATTCGGCGGGAACGAACACCGGGGAGCTGTTTTTT.

This clonotype has a handful of counts. V usage is TRBV12-3 or TRBV12-4 and J usage is TRBJ1-2, with D possibly TRBD1 on 5 matching bases. With 1 base removed from V and 3 bases from J, the gap between germline ends came to 12 bases. CDR3 length: 15 residues. The CDR3 region has the DNA TGTGCCAGCAGTTTAGTAGCCAGGGTCGACTATGGCTACACCTTC. This codes for CASSLVARVDYGYTF.

This clonotype was found a few times. The chain has TRBV15 and TRBJ2-6; D is ambiguous. Germline-derived CDR1 and CDR2 are LNHNV and YYDKDF (reference sequence). The CDR3 runs 13 residues. The V end was cut by 11 bases, the J end by 0 bases, with 8 bases between. CDR3 DNA sequence: TGTGCCGCTAGGCTCTCTGGGGCCAACGTCCTGACTTTC. This translates into CAARLSGANVLTF.

In this sample, this clonotype turned up a few times. CDR3 region: CSAEGQGGITEAFF. The CDR3, as DNA: TGCAGCGCCGAGGGGCAGGGAGGAATCACTGAAGCTTTCTTT. The chain uses TRBV29-1 and TRBJ1-1, with a tentative D call TRBD1 (5 bases). From germline, CDR1 is SQVTM and CDR2 ANQGSEA. V lost 7 bases, J lost 4 bases, and 19 bases lay in between. This CDR3 has 14 residues.

This clonotype was seen ten or more times. This chain links TRBV3-1 with TRBJ2-4; 8 positions agree with TRBD2. V shed 2 bases and J 6 bases; nucleotides not matched to a gene: 15. CDR3 length: 18 amino acids. From germline, CDR1 is LGHDT and CDR2 YNNKEL (reference sequence). CDR3 DNA: TGTGCCAGCAGCCAAAATCGACTAGCGAGAAGCATCCCAAACATTCAGTACTTC. Its translation is CASSQNRLARSIPNIQYF.

This clonotype was seen more than once but under ten times. The chain joins TRBV28 to TRBJ2-2, with D possibly TRBD1 on 6 matching bases. This CDR3 region has 13 residues. CDR1 and CDR2 from the germline V gene are MDHEN and SYDVKM. V lost 7 bases and J lost 1, with 7 bases in between. CDR3 sequence (DNA): TGTGCCAGCATGGACAGGAACACCGGGGAGCTGTTTTTT. Its protein is CASMDRNTGELFF. Supplemented by reference TRBV28 and TRBJ2-2, the full variable domain reads DVKVTQSSRYLVKRTGEKVFLECVQDMDHENMFWYRQDPGLGLRLIYFSYDVKMKEKGDIPEGYSVSREKKERFSLILESASTNQTSMYLCASMDRNTGELFFGEGSRLTVL.

This chain uses TRBV7-2 with TRBJ2-3; perhaps TRBD2 as D (6 bases). Trimming removed 5 bases at V and 10 bases at J, with 13 bases between. The CDR3 is 12 amino acids. CDR1 and CDR2 from the germline V gene are SGHTA and FQGNSA. DNA for the CDR3: TGTGCCAGCAGCCCAACTAGCATCTCGCAGTATTTT. Protein product: CASSPTSISQYF.

V is TRBV11-2 and J is TRBJ1-6, with 7 bases that match TRBD1. V shed 1 base, J shed 8 bases, and the junction held 23 bases outside the gene matches. Germline V gene sequence: CDR1 SGHAT, CDR2 FQNNGV. The CDR3 sequence is 21 residues long. This chain's CDR3 is CASSLGPDRGRYGGLHSPLHF. The CDR3 bases are TGTGCCAGCAGCTTAGGCCCTGATAGGGGGCGTTATGGGGGCCTCCATTCACCCCTCCACTTT.

The chain carries TRBV12-3 or TRBV12-4 and TRBJ2-2, with D tentatively TRBD2 (5 bases). Trimming shortened V by 3 bases and J by 4 bases, and 9 bases separated the two germline ends. This CDR3 contains 14 residues. The CDR3: CASSFRTSTGELFF. Written as DNA, the CDR3 is TGTGCCAGCAGTTTCCGGACTTCCACCGGGGAGCTGTTTTTT.

Only a few counts were recorded for this clonotype. The chain recombines TRBV12-3 or TRBV12-4 with TRBJ1-5; no clear D. The CDR3 runs to 13 residues. The ends were cut back, 3 bases at V and 7 bases at J, with 10 bases in the middle. This CDR3 reads CASSFRVSQPQHF. For the CDR3, the DNA is TGTGCCAGCAGTTTTCGGGTCTCCCAGCCCCAGCATTTT.

This clonotype was seen a few times. V and J are TRBV2 and TRBJ2-1, with 7 bases identical to TRBD2. CDR3 length equals 14 residues. Germline assignment: CDR1 SNHLY and CDR2 FYNNEI. V was clipped by 8 bases and J by 4 bases; unmatched bases: 8. CDR3: CASARTSSYNEQFF. CDR3 nucleotide sequence: TGTGCCAGCGCCCGGACTAGTAGTTACAATGAGCAGTTCTTC.

This clonotype occurred once. The chain employs TRBV9 and TRBJ2-3; D ambiguous. Germline values: CDR1 SGDLS, CDR2 YYNGEE. The V end was cut by 3 bases, the J end by 0 bases, with 5 bases between. This CDR3 region has 13 residues. The CDR3 bases are TGTGCCAGCAGCGGATCTAGCACAGATACGCAGTATTTT. It is translated as CASSGSSTDTQYF.

The genes are TRBV12-3 or TRBV12-4 and TRBJ1-5, with D possibly TRBD1 on 6 matching bases. The CDR3 is 14 amino acids. V lost 6 bases and J 7 bases, leaving 16 bases between the germline ends. The CDR3 coding sequence is TGTGCCAGCAGCGCTACAGGGAGTGGGCAGCCCCAGCATTTT. Translation gives CASSATGSGQPQHF.

This chain uses TRBV12-3 or TRBV12-4 with TRBJ1-2, with D perhaps matching TRBD1 (5 bases). The CDR3 extends over 14 amino acids. V lost 6 bases to trimming and J lost 1 base, with 12 bases between them. CDR3 nucleotide sequence: TGTGCCAGCAGCCCCCTGGGGCTTAACTATGGCTACACCTTC. Protein: CASSPLGLNYGYTF.

CDR3 DNA: TGTGCCAGCAGTCTGTCTAGCGGGAGCAACAATGAGCAGTTCTTC. Its protein product is CASSLSSGSNNEQFF. The V and J genes are TRBV25-1 and TRBJ2-1; 10 bases align to TRBD2. Germline trimming cut 5 bases from V and 5 bases from J; bases unmatched to any gene: 6. The CDR3 consists of 15 residues. Germline V gives CDR1 MGHDK, CDR2 SYGVNS.

The V call is TRBV4-1, the J call TRBJ1-5; D is perhaps TRBD1 (5 bases). Germline values: CDR1 MGHRA, CDR2 YSYEKL. Trimming removed 2 bases at V and 1 base at J, with 21 bases between. The CDR3 runs to 19 residues. CDR3: CASSQSWLRGINSNQPQHF. The CDR3 region has the DNA TGCGCCAGCAGCCAATCCTGGTTGCGGGGGATCAACAGCAATCAGCCCCAGCATTTT.

This clonotype was picked up a small number of times. The chain carries TRBV10-2 and TRBJ2-5; TRBD2 aligns across 13 bases. Per germline, CDR1 WSHSY and CDR2 SAAADI. There are 16 residues in the CDR3. Trimming cost V 2 bases and J 5 bases; bases outside gene matches: 5. CDR3 protein: CASSEGLAGVGETQYF. The CDR3 coding sequence is TGCGCCAGCAGTGAGGGACTAGCGGGAGTAGGTGAGACCCAGTACTTC.

A few counts support this clonotype. J is TRBJ2-7 and V is TRBV6-2 or TRBV6-3; 8 bases agree with TRBD1. Trimming removed 9 bases from V and 0 bases from J; junction bases left unmatched: 4. CDR3 size: 13 residues. Germline assignment: CDR1 MNHEY and CDR2 SVGEGT. The CDR3 loop is CASGQGFSYEQYF. In nucleotides, the CDR3 is TGTGCCAGTGGACAGGGCTTCTCCTACGAGCAGTACTTC.

The chain carries TRBV20-1 and TRBJ1-2; D is unclear. V shed 3 bases and J shed 3 bases, with 14 bases lying between them. CDR1 DFQATT and CDR2 SNEGSKA come from the germline V gene (reference sequence). This CDR3 comprises 14 residues. The CDR3 region is CSARPEPIHYGYTF. The CDR3, as DNA: TGCAGTGCTAGGCCGGAACCCATCCACTATGGCTACACCTTC.

This chain joins TRBV29-1 and TRBJ2-1; 11 bases map to TRBD1. There are 11 residues in the CDR3. Germline V gene lookup returns CDR1 SQVTM and CDR2 ANQGSEA. V was pared by 3 bases and J by 12 bases, with 1 base of the junction left unmatched. CDR3 in amino acids: CSVDGTGGQFF. The CDR3 region has the DNA TGCAGCGTTGATGGGACAGGGGGGCAGTTCTTC.

V and J are TRBV4-1 and TRBJ2-5, with 12 bases aligning to TRBD2. With 7 bases clipped from V and 5 bases from J, the junction kept 11 bases outside the gene matches. This CDR3 contains 16 residues. CDR1 MGHRA and CDR2 YSYEKL come from the germline V gene. This CDR3 reads CASMRLAGGPRETQYF. DNA of the CDR3: TGCGCCAGCATGCGGCTAGCGGGAGGGCCGAGGGAGACCCAGTACTTC.

The CDR3 is CSAKAGSGYEQFF. The CDR3 nucleotides are TGCAGTGCTAAGGCAGGGAGCGGCTATGAGCAGTTCTTC. The chain links TRBV20-1 to TRBJ2-1; D may match TRBD1 or TRBD2 (5 bases each). The length of the CDR3 is 13 residues. V shed 4 bases and J shed 8 bases, with 15 bases lying between them. Germline CDR1 DFQATT, CDR2 SNEGSKA (reference sequence).

This clonotype was counted only a few times. This sequence joins TRBV5-6 and TRBJ2-7; D ambiguous. Per the germline V gene, CDR1 is SGHDT and CDR2 is YYEEEE. With 1 base removed from V and 5 bases from J, the gap between germline ends came to 16 bases. The CDR3 consists of 15 residues. The chain's CDR3 is CASSLLVAWADEQYF. Here the CDR3 DNA reads TGTGCCAGCAGCTTGTTGGTAGCATGGGCCGACGAGCAGTACTTC.

The genes are TRBV6-5 and TRBJ1-5; TRBD1 is a possible D gene (5 bases). V gave up 0 bases and J gave up 1 base, with 13 bases separating them. Germline CDR1 reads MNHEY; CDR2 reads SVGAGI. The CDR3 length is 17 residues. CDR3 in amino acids: CASSYSSGGVSNQPQHF. The CDR3 nucleotides read TGTGCCAGCAGTTACTCGTCGGGGGGAGTAAGCAATCAGCCCCAGCATTTT.

The CDR3 loop is CASSFDIAGSPYEQYF. As DNA, the CDR3 is TGTGCCAGCAGTTTCGATATAGCGGGATCCCCCTACGAGCAGTACTTC. The V gene is TRBV6-5, the J gene TRBJ2-7; 8 nucleotides line up with TRBD2. In germline, CDR1 is MNHEY, CDR2 SVGAGI. The ends lost 4 bases at V and 2 bases at J; junction bases unmatched: 10. This CDR3 is built from 16 residues.

In this sample, this clonotype turned up a few times. The V call is TRBV29-1, the J call TRBJ2-2, with D perhaps TRBD1 (5 bases). The V end lost 1 base, the J end lost 10 bases, and 19 bases lay between the germline ends. The CDR3 is 15 amino acids. CDR1 and CDR2 from the germline V gene are SQVTM and ANQGSEA. CDR3 in amino acids: CSVEAHVQGEVELFF. CDR3 DNA: TGCAGCGTTGAAGCTCATGTCCAGGGTGAGGTGGAGCTGTTTTTT.

The sample holds many counts of this clonotype. V and J are TRBV24-1 and TRBJ2-1; 8 nucleotides line up with TRBD1. The trim removed 3 bases at V and 7 bases at J, leaving 10 bases unmatched. Germline assignment: CDR1 KGHDR and CDR2 SFDVKD. The length of the CDR3 is 16 residues. This CDR3 reads CATSDGPGQVRNEQFF. The CDR3 coding sequence is TGTGCCACCAGTGATGGTCCGGGACAGGTGAGGAATGAGCAGTTCTTC.

This clonotype appeared a few times. J is TRBJ2-4 and V is TRBV5-6; D may be TRBD1 (6 bases). V was trimmed by 2 bases and J by 1 base, leaving 19 bases between them. The germline V gene has CDR1 SGHDT and CDR2 YYEEEE. The CDR3 covers 18 residues. The CDR3 DNA reads TGTGCCAGCAGCTTTCCAGGGGTCTCAAGAGGGGCCAAAAACATTCAGTACTTC. As protein: CASSFPGVSRGAKNIQYF.

This clonotype has just a few counts. The J gene is TRBJ2-1, the V gene TRBV7-3; D gene ambiguous. This CDR3 region has 14 residues. Trimming removed 3 bases at V and 9 bases at J, with 15 bases between. In germline, CDR1 is SGHTA, CDR2 FQGTGA. In DNA form, the CDR3 reads TGTGCCAGCAGCTTGAAGTCTTCCGGCGGTGAGCAGTTCTTC. Its protein is CASSLKSSGGEQFF. The whole variable domain, filled in from reference TRBV7-3 and TRBJ2-1, reads GAGVSQTPSNKVTEKGKYVELRCDPISGHTALYWYRQSLGQGPEFLIYFQGTGAADDSGLPNDRFFAVRPEGSVSTLKIQRTERGDSAVYLCASSLKSSGGEQFFGPGTRLTVL.

In this sample, this clonotype turned up a few times. V gene TRBV4-1 combines with J gene TRBJ2-2, with D uncertain. Germline CDR1 MGHRA, CDR2 YSYEKL. The CDR3 loop spans 12 amino acids. V was pared by 3 bases and J by 10 bases, with 9 bases between. CDR3 region: CASSHLGLELFF. The CDR3 DNA sequence: TGCGCCAGCAGCCACCTAGGATTGGAGCTGTTTTTT.

Only a few counts were recorded for this clonotype. The chain is built from TRBV20-1 and TRBJ2-7; weak D call: TRBD1 (7 bases). This CDR3 is 13 amino acids long. The V gene's germline CDR1 is DFQATT and CDR2 SNEGSKA (reference sequence). Trimming pared 3 bases from V and 2 bases from J, leaving 11 bases between. This chain's CDR3 is CSARGRGAYEQYF. The CDR3 DNA follows: TGCAGTGCTAGGGGCAGGGGGGCCTACGAGCAGTACTTC.